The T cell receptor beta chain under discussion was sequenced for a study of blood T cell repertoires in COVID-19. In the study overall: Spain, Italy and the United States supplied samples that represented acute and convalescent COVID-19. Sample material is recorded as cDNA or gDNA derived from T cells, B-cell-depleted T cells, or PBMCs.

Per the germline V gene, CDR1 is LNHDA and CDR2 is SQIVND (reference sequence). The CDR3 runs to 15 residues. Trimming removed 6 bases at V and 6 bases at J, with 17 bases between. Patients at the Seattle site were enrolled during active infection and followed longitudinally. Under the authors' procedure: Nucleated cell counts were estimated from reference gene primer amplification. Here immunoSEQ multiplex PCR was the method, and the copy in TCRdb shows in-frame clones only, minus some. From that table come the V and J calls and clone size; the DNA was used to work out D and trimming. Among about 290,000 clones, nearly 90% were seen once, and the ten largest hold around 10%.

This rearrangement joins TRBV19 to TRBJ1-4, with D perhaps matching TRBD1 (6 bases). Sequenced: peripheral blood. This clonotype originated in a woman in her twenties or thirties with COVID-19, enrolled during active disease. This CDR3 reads CASSPGTPGDEKLFF. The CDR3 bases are TGTGCCAGTAGCCCGGGGACACCGGGTGATGAAAAACTGTTTTTT.